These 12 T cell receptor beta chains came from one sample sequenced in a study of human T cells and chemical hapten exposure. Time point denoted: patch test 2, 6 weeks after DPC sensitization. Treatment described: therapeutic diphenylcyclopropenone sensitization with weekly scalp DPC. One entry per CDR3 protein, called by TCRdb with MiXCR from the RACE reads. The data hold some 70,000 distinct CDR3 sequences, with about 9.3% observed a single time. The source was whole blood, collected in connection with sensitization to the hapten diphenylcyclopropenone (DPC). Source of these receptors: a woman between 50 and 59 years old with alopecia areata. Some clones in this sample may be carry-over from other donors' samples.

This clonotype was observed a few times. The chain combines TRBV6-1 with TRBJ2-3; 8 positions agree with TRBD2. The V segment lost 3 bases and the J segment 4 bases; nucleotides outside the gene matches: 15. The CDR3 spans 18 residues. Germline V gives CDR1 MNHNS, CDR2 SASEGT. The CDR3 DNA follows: TGTGCCAGCAGTGACGGACTAGCCTCTTTGTTGGGCCCAGATACGCAGTATTTT. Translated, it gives CASSDGLASLLGPDTQYF.

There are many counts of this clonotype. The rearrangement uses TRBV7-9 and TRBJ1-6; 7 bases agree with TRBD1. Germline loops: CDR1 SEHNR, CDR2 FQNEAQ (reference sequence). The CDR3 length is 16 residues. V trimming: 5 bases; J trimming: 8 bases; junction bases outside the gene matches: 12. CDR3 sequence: CASSPPGGGSYSPLHF. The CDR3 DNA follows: TGTGCCAGCAGCCCCCCGGGAGGGGGCTCCTATTCACCCCTCCACTTT.

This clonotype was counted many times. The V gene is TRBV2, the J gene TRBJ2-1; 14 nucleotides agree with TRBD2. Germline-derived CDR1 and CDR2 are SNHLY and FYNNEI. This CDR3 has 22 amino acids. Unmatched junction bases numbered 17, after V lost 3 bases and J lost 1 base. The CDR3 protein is CASSDEGTSGRWEMGSYNEQFF. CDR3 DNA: TGTGCCAGCAGTGACGAAGGGACTAGCGGGAGATGGGAGATGGGATCCTACAATGAGCAGTTCTTC.

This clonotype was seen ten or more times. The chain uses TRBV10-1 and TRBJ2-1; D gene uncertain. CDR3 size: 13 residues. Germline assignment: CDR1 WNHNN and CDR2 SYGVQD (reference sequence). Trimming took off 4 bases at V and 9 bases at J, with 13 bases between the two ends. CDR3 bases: TGCGCCAGCAGTGTTGGCCTGAAGGGTGAGCAGTTCTTC. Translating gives CASSVGLKGEQFF.

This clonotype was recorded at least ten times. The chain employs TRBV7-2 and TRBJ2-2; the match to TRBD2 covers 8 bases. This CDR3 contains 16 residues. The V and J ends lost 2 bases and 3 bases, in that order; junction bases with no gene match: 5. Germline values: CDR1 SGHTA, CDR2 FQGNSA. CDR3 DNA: TGTGCCAGCAGCTTATCGAGCGGGAGTCACACCGGGGAGCTGTTTTTT. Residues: CASSLSSGSHTGELFF.

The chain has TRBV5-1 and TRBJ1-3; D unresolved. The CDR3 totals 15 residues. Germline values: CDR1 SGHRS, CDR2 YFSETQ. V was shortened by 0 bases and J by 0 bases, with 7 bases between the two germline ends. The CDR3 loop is CASSLAGNSGNTIYF. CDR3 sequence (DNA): TGCGCCAGCAGCTTGGCCGGGAACTCTGGAAACACCATATATTTT. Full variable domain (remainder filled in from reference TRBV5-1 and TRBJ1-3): KAGVTQTPRYLIKTRGQQVTLSCSPISGHRSVSWYQQTPGQGLQFLFEYFSETQRNKGNFPGRFSGRQFSNSRSEMNVSTLELGDSALYLCASSLAGNSGNTIYFGEGSWLTVV.

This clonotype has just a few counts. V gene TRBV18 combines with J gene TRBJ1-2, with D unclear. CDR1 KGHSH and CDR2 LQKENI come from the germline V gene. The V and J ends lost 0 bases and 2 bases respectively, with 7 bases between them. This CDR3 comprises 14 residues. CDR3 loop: CASSPPTGNYGYTF. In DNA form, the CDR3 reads TGTGCCAGCTCACCACCGACGGGGAACTATGGCTACACCTTC.

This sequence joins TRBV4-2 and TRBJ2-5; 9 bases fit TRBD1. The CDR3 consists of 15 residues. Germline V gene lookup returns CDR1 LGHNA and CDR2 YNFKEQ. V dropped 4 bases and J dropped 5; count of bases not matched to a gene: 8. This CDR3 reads CASSREGTGGETQYF. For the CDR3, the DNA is TGTGCCAGCAGCCGCGAAGGTACAGGGGGCGAGACCCAGTACTTC.

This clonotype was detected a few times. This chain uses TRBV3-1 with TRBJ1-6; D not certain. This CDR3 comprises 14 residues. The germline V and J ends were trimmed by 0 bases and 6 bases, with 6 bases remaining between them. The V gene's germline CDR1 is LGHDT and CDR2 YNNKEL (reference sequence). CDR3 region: CASSQDAGNSPLHF. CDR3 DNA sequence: TGTGCCAGCAGCCAAGATGCCGGTAATTCACCCCTCCACTTT.

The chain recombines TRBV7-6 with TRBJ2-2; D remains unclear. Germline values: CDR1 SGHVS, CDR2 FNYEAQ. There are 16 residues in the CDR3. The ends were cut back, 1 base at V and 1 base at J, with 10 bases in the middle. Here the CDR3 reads CASSLGHSENTGELFF. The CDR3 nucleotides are TGTGCCAGCAGCTTAGGTCATTCTGAGAACACCGGGGAGCTGTTTTTT.

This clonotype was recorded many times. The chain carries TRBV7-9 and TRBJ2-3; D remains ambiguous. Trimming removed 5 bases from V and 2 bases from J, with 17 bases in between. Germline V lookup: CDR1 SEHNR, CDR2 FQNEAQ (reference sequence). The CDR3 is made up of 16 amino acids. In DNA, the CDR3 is TGTGCCAGCAGCCTCGCGACACTGGCTACCACAGATACGCAGTATTTT. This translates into CASSLATLATTDTQYF.

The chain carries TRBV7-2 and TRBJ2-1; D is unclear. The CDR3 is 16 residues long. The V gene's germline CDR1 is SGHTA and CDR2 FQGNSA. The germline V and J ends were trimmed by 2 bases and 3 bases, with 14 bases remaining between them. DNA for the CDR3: TGTGCCAGCAGCTTAAGGGTACAGCCTATCTACAATGAGCAGTTCTTC. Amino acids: CASSLRVQPIYNEQFF.